These 30 T cell receptor beta chains were sequenced from one sample in a study of blood T cell repertoires in COVID-19. Measured with immunoSEQ multiplex PCR; TCRdb has only the in-frame clones, and not every one. The table records about 210,000 clones, around nine tenths of them present only once. Material for sequencing was peripheral blood. The receptors shown here come from a woman aged 40 to 55 with acute or convalescent COVID-19.

This clone came up once. The rearrangement uses TRBV13 and TRBJ1-1, with D perhaps TRBD1 (6 bases). The CDR3 sequence is 13 residues long. Germline CDR1 reads PRHDT; CDR2 reads FYEKMQ (reference sequence). Trimming cost V 6 bases and J 7 bases, with 15 bases left between them. The CDR3: CASRTDRTNEAFF. CDR3 bases: TGTGCCAGCAGGACGGACAGAACTAATGAAGCTTTCTTT.

V usage is TRBV11-3 and J usage is TRBJ2-3, with 10 bases fitting TRBD1. The CDR3 extends over 14 amino acids. Germline assignment: CDR1 SGHNT and CDR2 YENEEA. The V gene end was trimmed by 8 bases and the J gene end by 4 bases; junction bases not matched to a gene: 6. Here the CDR3 reads CASSRQGAADTQYF. CDR3 nucleotides: TGTGCCAGCTCGAGACAGGGGGCTGCAGATACGCAGTATTTT.

This clone has a single count. The V call is TRBV12-3 or TRBV12-4, the J call TRBJ2-4; no clear D gene. V gave up 3 bases and J gave up 7 bases, with 4 bases separating them. CDR3 length: 11 amino acids. The CDR3 is CASSFRNIQYF. CDR3 DNA sequence: TGTGCCAGCAGTTTCCGGAACATTCAGTACTTC.

The chain recombines TRBV6-6 with TRBJ1-5, with a possible D match to TRBD1 (5 bases). Germline CDR1 and CDR2: MNHNY and SVGAGI (reference sequence). The CDR3 runs to 14 residues. The V gene lost 7 bases and the J gene lost 6 bases, with 16 bases spanning the gap. The CDR3 DNA sequence: TGTGCCAGCACTCAGCGGCAGGGAGGTCAGCCCCAGCATTTT. This codes for CASTQRQGGQPQHF.

The chain combines TRBV27 with TRBJ2-5; 9 nucleotides align to TRBD1. The length of the CDR3 is 14 residues. V lost 10 bases, J lost 3 bases, and 9 bases stayed unmatched. The germline V gene has CDR1 MNHEY and CDR2 SMNVEV (reference sequence). The CDR3 region is CAIETGGVKETQYF. CDR3 nucleotide sequence: TGTGCCATTGAGACAGGGGGTGTTAAAGAGACCCAGTACTTC.

There are a few counts of this clone. The chain combines TRBV6-5 with TRBJ1-1; TRBD1 matches at 10 bases. Germline assignment: CDR1 MNHEY and CDR2 SVGAGI. J was trimmed by 5 bases and V by 5 bases; bases with no gene match: 8. CDR3 size: 15 residues. Here the CDR3 DNA reads TGTGCCAGCAGTCGACCGGGACAGGGGAGGACTGAAGCTTTCTTT. Residues: CASSRPGQGRTEAFF.

This chain connects TRBV5-1 to TRBJ1-6; TRBD1 aligns across 7 bases. CDR1 is SGHRS and CDR2 is YFSETQ in the germline V gene. V was pared by 1 base and J by 3 bases, with 1 base of the junction left unmatched. This CDR3 region has 15 residues. The CDR3 sequence is CASSLTGDYNSPLHF. The CDR3 DNA is TGCGCCAGCAGCTTGACAGGGGACTATAATTCACCCCTCCACTTT.

The chain employs TRBV7-2 and TRBJ1-2, with D possibly matching TRBD1 (6 bases). In germline, CDR1 is SGHTA, CDR2 FQGNSA. V was trimmed by 5 bases and J by 4 bases, leaving 23 bases between them. CDR3 length equals 17 residues. CDR3 residues: CASSERQAAGSLYGYTF. DNA of the CDR3: TGTGCCAGCAGCGAGAGACAGGCCGCCGGATCCCTCTATGGCTACACCTTC.

The V call is TRBV6-1, the J call TRBJ1-4, with TRBD1 matching over 10 bases. Germline V gene lookup returns CDR1 MNHNS and CDR2 SASEGT. With V trimmed by 3 bases and J by 1 base, 8 bases remained unmatched. The CDR3 is 18 amino acids. This CDR3 reads CASSDPDRGRLTNEKLFF. CDR3 DNA: TGTGCCAGCAGTGACCCCGACAGGGGGCGATTAACTAATGAAAAACTGTTTTTT.

The chain links TRBV4-1 to TRBJ1-2; a weak D match, TRBD1 (5 bases). This CDR3 is built from 18 residues. Germline values: CDR1 MGHRA, CDR2 YSYEKL. V lost 6 bases, J lost 3 bases, and 26 bases lay in between. The CDR3 loop reads CASSPKGQAVELYYGYTF. CDR3 sequence (DNA): TGCGCCAGCAGTCCGAAGGGGCAGGCGGTCGAACTATACTATGGCTACACCTTC.

The chain combines TRBV9 with TRBJ1-4; 7 bases map to TRBD1. Germline loops: CDR1 SGDLS, CDR2 YYNGEE. CDR3 length: 17 amino acids. After removal of 3 bases from V and 0 bases from J, the junction contained 8 bases not matched to a gene. The CDR3 nucleotides read TGTGCCAGCAGCGCCCACGGACAGGTAGCAACTAATGAAAAACTGTTTTTT. Translated: CASSAHGQVATNEKLFF.

J is TRBJ1-2 and V is TRBV7-2; D is undetermined. This CDR3 is 12 amino acids long. Trimming took off 2 bases at V and 8 bases at J, with 9 bases between the two ends. Germline CDR1 and CDR2: SGHTA and FQGNSA. For the CDR3, the DNA is TGTGCCAGCAGCTTAACGTCGGGGGGCTACACCTTC. It translates to CASSLTSGGYTF.

The J gene is TRBJ1-5, the V gene TRBV9; 7 bases align to TRBD1. Germline CDR1 is SGDLS and CDR2 is YYNGEE. The ends lost 5 bases at V and 5 bases at J; junction bases unmatched: 7. The CDR3 totals 14 residues. The CDR3 DNA reads TGTGCCAGCAGTTCCGGGACAGATTATCAGCCCCAGCATTTT. Its translation: CASSSGTDYQPQHF.

V and J are TRBV18 and TRBJ2-5; D is unresolved. V lost 0 bases, J lost 5 bases, and 7 bases lay in between. Germline V gene sequence: CDR1 KGHSH, CDR2 LQKENI. The CDR3 loop spans 13 amino acids. Here the CDR3 reads CASSPPSQETQYF. CDR3 DNA: TGTGCCAGCTCACCACCATCACAGGAGACCCAGTACTTC.

This rearrangement joins TRBV5-1 to TRBJ2-1; 10 positions match TRBD2. This CDR3 has 16 amino acids. CDR1 and CDR2 (germline): SGHRS, YFSETQ. The trim removed 4 bases at V and 6 bases at J, leaving 10 bases unmatched. CDR3 region: CASSASGGARANEQFF. DNA of the CDR3: TGCGCCAGCAGCGCCAGCGGGGGGGCCAGGGCCAATGAGCAGTTCTTC.

The chain recombines TRBV25-1 with TRBJ1-1, with D unclear. The CDR3 is made up of 14 amino acids. Trimming shortened V by 1 base and J by 3 bases, and 9 bases separated the two germline ends. CDR1 MGHDK and CDR2 SYGVNS come from the germline V gene. In nucleotides, the CDR3 is TGTGCCAGCAGTGAATCAGGCGGGTACACTGAAGCTTTCTTT. Its translation: CASSESGGYTEAFF.

The chain joins TRBV28 to TRBJ2-7, with 10 bases matching TRBD2. Losses at the gene ends were 2 bases for V and 6 bases for J; bases not matched to a gene: 7. Germline V gene lookup returns CDR1 MDHEN and CDR2 SYDVKM. The CDR3 has 15 residues. The CDR3 here is CASSLGSSGGGEQYV. CDR3 bases: TGTGCCAGCAGTTTAGGTTCCAGCGGGGGGGGCGAGCAGTACGTC.

The chain joins TRBV4-1 to TRBJ1-4; the D is unclear. Trimming pared 0 bases from V and 3 bases from J, leaving 14 bases between. The CDR3 is 17 residues long. Germline V gene data show CDR1 as MGHRA and CDR2 as YSYEKL. CDR3 DNA: TGCGCCAGCAGCCAAGATTTCGGGATTTCGGCTAATGAAAAACTGTTTTTT. This gives the protein CASSQDFGISANEKLFF.

V usage is TRBV7-2 and J usage is TRBJ2-5, with D unclear. The CDR3 totals 13 residues. The germline V and J ends were trimmed by 1 base and 4 bases, with 7 bases remaining between them. The germline V gene encodes CDR1 SGHTA and CDR2 FQGNSA. The CDR3 sequence: CASSLEILETQYF. The CDR3 bases are TGTGCCAGCAGCTTAGAAATATTAGAGACCCAGTACTTC. The variable domain in full, with the rest retrieved from reference TRBV7-2 and TRBJ2-5, is GAGVSQSPSNKVTEKGKDVELRCDPISGHTALYWYRQSLGQGLEFLIYFQGNSAPDKSGLPSDRFSAERTGGSVSTLTIQRTQQEDSAVYLCASSLEILETQYFGPGTRLLVL.

The J gene is TRBJ2-1, the V gene TRBV7-2, with 13 bases fitting TRBD2. The CDR3 spans 15 residues. Germline assignment: CDR1 SGHTA and CDR2 FQGNSA. With 2 bases clipped from V and 8 bases from J, the junction kept 3 bases outside the gene matches. CDR3 sequence (DNA): TGTGCCAGCAGCTTAACTAGCGGGGGGGTATATGAGCAGTTCTTC. This gives the protein CASSLTSGGVYEQFF. Combining the CDR3 with reference TRBV7-2 and TRBJ2-1 gives the whole variable domain GAGVSQSPSNKVTEKGKDVELRCDPISGHTALYWYRQSLGQGLEFLIYFQGNSAPDKSGLPSDRFSAERTGGSVSTLTIQRTQQEDSAVYLCASSLTSGGVYEQFFGPGTRLTVL.

The V gene is TRBV19, the J gene TRBJ1-6, with D hard to call. Trimming took off 6 bases at V and 3 bases at J, with 9 bases between the two ends. This CDR3 has 14 amino acids. Germline V gene lookup returns CDR1 LNHDA and CDR2 SQIVND (reference sequence). This CDR3 is CASREGHYNSPLHF. CDR3 sequence (DNA): TGTGCCAGTAGGGAGGGCCACTATAATTCACCCCTCCACTTT.

The chain is built from TRBV5-8 and TRBJ1-2; weak D call: TRBD1 (5 bases). Trimming left V 3 bases short and J 3 bases short, with 12 bases between. The CDR3 totals 14 residues. CDR1 and CDR2 (germline): SGHTS, YDEGEE. CDR3 region: CASSYGTGDYGYTF. The CDR3 DNA sequence: TGTGCCAGCAGCTACGGGACGGGAGACTATGGCTACACCTTC.

This clone appeared a single time. The chain couples TRBV5-6 to TRBJ1-1; 10 bases map to TRBD1. The CDR3 sequence is 18 residues long. Germline V lookup: CDR1 SGHDT, CDR2 YYEEEE. The V segment lost 5 bases and the J segment 0 bases; nucleotides outside the gene matches: 13. The CDR3 bases are TGTGCCAGCAGGTCCGCAAGACAGGGGGCGCGGGTGAACACTGAAGCTTTCTTT. It specifies CASRSARQGARVNTEAFF. The full variable domain, rest sourced from reference TRBV5-6 and TRBJ1-1, is DAGVTQSPTHLIKTRGQQVTLRCSPKSGHDTVSWYQQALGQGPQFIFQYYEEEERQRGNFPDRFSGHQFPNYSSELNVNALLLGDSALYLCASRSARQGARVNTEAFFGQGTRLTVV.

The V and J genes are TRBV9 and TRBJ2-5, with D possibly TRBD1 on 5 matching bases. CDR1 and CDR2 (germline): SGDLS, YYNGEE. This CDR3 spans 16 amino acids. Trimming took 0 bases from V and 7 from J, leaving 19 bases between them. The CDR3 bases are TGTGCCAGCAGCGTAGAAATCCAGGGTGAATTGAGGACCCAGTACTTC. This translates into CASSVEIQGELRTQYF.

The chain links TRBV13 to TRBJ2-5; tentative D call: TRBD1 (6 bases). Trimming pared 0 bases from V and 2 bases from J, leaving 7 bases between. Germline V lookup: CDR1 PRHDT, CDR2 FYEKMQ (reference sequence). This CDR3 spans 14 amino acids. The CDR3 region has the DNA TGTGCCAGCAGCTTAGGGGACAGACAAGAGACCCAGTACTTC. Translation gives CASSLGDRQETQYF. Full variable domain (rest looked up from reference TRBV13 and TRBJ2-5): AAGVIQSPRHLIKEKRETATLKCYPIPRHDTVYWYQQGPGQDPQFLISFYEKMQSDKGSIPDRFSAQQFSDYHSELNMSSLELGDSALYFCASSLGDRQETQYFGPGTRLLVL.

The rearrangement joins TRBV5-1 to TRBJ1-2; D gene unclear. The V gene lost 0 bases and the J gene lost 5 bases, with 11 bases spanning the gap. The CDR3 totals 14 residues. Per germline, CDR1 SGHRS and CDR2 YFSETQ. The DNA of the CDR3 is TGCGCCAGCAGCTTGGCAGGCTCGTGGTATGGCTACACCTTC. This translates into CASSLAGSWYGYTF. Complete variable domain (other parts from reference TRBV5-1 and TRBJ1-2): KAGVTQTPRYLIKTRGQQVTLSCSPISGHRSVSWYQQTPGQGLQFLFEYFSETQRNKGNFPGRFSGRQFSNSRSEMNVSTLELGDSALYLCASSLAGSWYGYTFGSGTRLTVV.

V usage is TRBV13 and J usage is TRBJ1-1; D gene ambiguous. The CDR3 extends over 14 amino acids. V was trimmed by 6 bases and J by 0 bases, leaving 11 bases between them. CDR1 is PRHDT and CDR2 is FYEKMQ in the germline V gene (reference sequence). The CDR3 DNA reads as TGTGCCAGCAGTTTAACGAGCATGAACACTGAAGCTTTCTTT. The encoded protein is CASSLTSMNTEAFF. The full variable domain, with the rest looked up from reference TRBV13 and TRBJ1-1, is AAGVIQSPRHLIKEKRETATLKCYPIPRHDTVYWYQQGPGQDPQFLISFYEKMQSDKGSIPDRFSAQQFSDYHSELNMSSLELGDSALYFCASSLTSMNTEAFFGQGTRLTVV.

The rearrangement joins TRBV6-2 or TRBV6-3 to TRBJ1-1; D not certain. The CDR3 runs to 11 residues. Germline CDR1 is MNHEY and CDR2 is SVGEGT. V was shortened by 4 bases and J by 9 bases, with 9 bases between the two germline ends. The CDR3 is CASSSGGQAFF. The CDR3 DNA follows: TGTGCCAGCAGTTCGGGCGGGCAAGCTTTCTTT.

The CDR3 spells CASSLLIKTSTDTQYF. The CDR3 DNA reads TGCGCCAGCAGCTTGCTAATCAAAACTAGCACAGATACGCAGTATTTT. The gene calls are TRBV5-1 and TRBJ2-3; D not certain. Germline CDR1 is SGHRS and CDR2 is YFSETQ. This CDR3 has 16 residues. V shed 1 base and J shed 0 bases, with 12 bases lying between them.

The rearrangement joins TRBV10-3 to TRBJ2-7; D might be TRBD2 (7 bases). This CDR3 spans 15 amino acids. Germline-derived CDR1 and CDR2 are ENHRY and SYGVKD. V was trimmed by 10 bases and J by 3 bases, leaving 22 bases between them. CDR3 coding DNA: TGTGCCACTCACCCCGGGGGGCTGAAGGTCTACGAGCAGTACGTC. This translates into CATHPGGLKVYEQYV.